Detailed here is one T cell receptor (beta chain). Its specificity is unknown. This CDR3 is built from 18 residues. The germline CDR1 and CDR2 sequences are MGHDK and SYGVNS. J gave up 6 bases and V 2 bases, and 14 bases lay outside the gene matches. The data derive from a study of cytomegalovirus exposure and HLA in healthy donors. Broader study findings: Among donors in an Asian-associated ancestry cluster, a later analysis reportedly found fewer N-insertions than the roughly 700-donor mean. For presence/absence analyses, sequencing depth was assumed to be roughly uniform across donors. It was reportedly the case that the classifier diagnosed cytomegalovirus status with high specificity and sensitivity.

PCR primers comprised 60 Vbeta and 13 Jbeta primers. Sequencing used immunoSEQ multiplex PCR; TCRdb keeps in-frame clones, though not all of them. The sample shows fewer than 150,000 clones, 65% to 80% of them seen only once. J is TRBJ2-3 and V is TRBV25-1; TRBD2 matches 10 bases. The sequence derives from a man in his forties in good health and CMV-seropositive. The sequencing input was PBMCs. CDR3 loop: CASSEGRGLAGALDTQYF. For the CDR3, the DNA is TGTGCCAGCAGTGAAGGGCGAGGGCTAGCGGGAGCATTGGATACGCAGTATTTT.